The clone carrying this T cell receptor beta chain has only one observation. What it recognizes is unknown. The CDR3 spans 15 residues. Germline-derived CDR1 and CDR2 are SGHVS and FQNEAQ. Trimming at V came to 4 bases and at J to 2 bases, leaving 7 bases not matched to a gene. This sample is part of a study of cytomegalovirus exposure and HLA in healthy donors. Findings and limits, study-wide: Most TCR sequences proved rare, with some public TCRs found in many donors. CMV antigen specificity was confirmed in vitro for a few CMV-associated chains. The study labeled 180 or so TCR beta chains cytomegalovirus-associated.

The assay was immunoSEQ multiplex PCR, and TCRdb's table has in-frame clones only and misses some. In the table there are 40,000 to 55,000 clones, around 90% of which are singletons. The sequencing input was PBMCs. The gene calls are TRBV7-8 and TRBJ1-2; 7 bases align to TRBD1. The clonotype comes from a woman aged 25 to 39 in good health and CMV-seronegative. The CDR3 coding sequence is TGTGCCAGCAGCTCACGAGGGGGCTGGAACTATGGCTACACCTTC. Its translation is CASSSRGGWNYGYTF.